This T cell receptor (beta chain) stems from a study of T cell responses to AZD1222 COVID-19 vaccine. V was shortened by 6 bases and J by 6 bases, with 27 bases between the two germline ends. The V gene's germline CDR1 is SGHAT and CDR2 FQNNGV. The CDR3 has 18 residues. Sequenced by immunoSEQ multiplex PCR; TCRdb stores in-frame clones only, minus some. The sample includes some 83,000 clones, about 82% of them seen just once. This TCR derives from an adult in good health. The chain carries TRBV11-2 and TRBJ2-1; D could derive from TRBD1 or TRBD2 (5 bases each). This specimen was peripheral blood, taken on day 0 of AZD1222 vaccination. The CDR3, as DNA: TGTGCCAGCAGTCGGGACCACTCTTCTTGGGGCCTTAGCAATGAGCAGTTCTTC. Translating gives CASSRDHSSWGLSNEQFF.